This T cell receptor beta chain was retrieved from a study of regulatory T cells in long-lasting Graves disease. Study-wide points: Favored usage of TRBV28, TRBJ1-2 and TRBJ2-5 was recorded in persistent disease. Examination was confined to peripheral blood, excluding thyroid tissue.

In building TCR beta libraries, iRepertoire HTBI primers were used together with Arm-PCR of CDR3 regions. TCRdb re-derived calls from the multiplex PCR reads in MiXCR, one entry per CDR3 protein. Of around 300,000 distinct CDR3 sequences in the sample, under 25% were seen once. CDR3 length: 14 residues. Germline V gene data show CDR1 as DFQATT and CDR2 as SNEGSKA (reference sequence). V lost 5 bases, J lost 2 bases, and 7 bases stayed unmatched. A note on this clonotype: Its antigen is as yet unknown.

Time point reported: persistent/refractory GD, antithyroid drugs over 5 years with positive TRAb. The authors made the TCR library using RNA they extracted from PBMCs. A blood draw put around 9 milliliters of peripheral blood into EDTA tubes. The clonotype originates from a female donor with Graves disease. Sample: peripheral blood mononuclear cells (PBMCs), taken when the disease was refractory, from a patient treated with antithyroid drugs. This chain uses TRBV20-1 with TRBJ2-7; 9 nucleotides match TRBD2. CDR3 amino acids: CSAALPSGAYEQYF. DNA of the CDR3: TGCAGTGCTGCCCTACCTAGCGGGGCCTACGAGCAGTACTTC.